This TCR beta chain was captured in a study of cytomegalovirus exposure and HLA in healthy donors. Germline-derived CDR1 and CDR2 are WSHSY and SAAADI. V lost 3 bases and J 5 bases, leaving 7 bases between the germline ends. This CDR3 is 12 amino acids long. PCR was performed using 60 Vbeta and 13 Jbeta primers. Assay used: immunoSEQ multiplex PCR; TCRdb lists only in-frame clones, some missing. Found here are around 150,000 clones, 76% of them singletons; the top ten hold around 3.6%. Source material: PBMCs. The sequence was collected from a man between 18 and 29 years old in good health and CMV-seronegative. V and J are TRBV10-2 and TRBJ2-5; D uncertain. Here the CDR3 reads CASSDPRETQYF. CDR3 coding DNA: TGCGCCAGCAGTGACCCGCGGGAGACCCAGTACTTC.